This entry features one T cell receptor beta chain sequence. Its antigen remains unidentified. Base qualities are not recorded, but no much larger clone differs from it by a single base. Each PCR received spiked-in synthetic TCR analog templates so that absolute template abundance could be estimated from read counts. TCRbeta CDR3 regions were amplified from genomic DNA with bias-controlled V and J gene primers using the immunoSEQ assay. Sequencing of rearranged TCRbeta segments was performed at approximately 20X coverage. Concerning the study's data processing: Clustering was used to correct sequencing errors, and CDR3s were annotated against IMGT to assign V, D and J genes. Downstream analyses used only productive TCRbeta rearrangements and left out out-of-frame or stop-codon sequences. To compute clonality, Shannon entropy was normalized by the log of the number of unique productive sequences and then subtracted from one. Fisher's exact test with Benjamini-Hochberg correction, using a cutoff of adjusted p below 0.01, was how clones that differed between time points or between blood and tumor were identified. TCRdb's version of the immuneACCESS table is confined to in-frame rearrangements and falls short of the full clone set. An unresolved V gene accounts for under half of the shortfall where checked; the remainder is of unknown origin. V and J calls and clone size are as listed in that table; D and trimming were resolved from the DNA. Recorded for this sample are some 30,000 clones; 75% to 85% of them occurred a single time. About 3% of the sample is in the top ten clones.

This entry comes from a study of PD-L1 blockade in urothelial cancer (dated by TCRdb to 2017 to 2019). For the study in its entirety: Every patient began therapy in about 2014 and was given atezolizumab 1,200 mg intravenously every 3 weeks. Twenty-five of 29 patients were males with bladder-origin urothelial cancer, and 18 of 29 reported a prior smoking history. An ECOG performance status of 0 or 1 was recorded for the patients, and 0 to 3 prior chemotherapy regimens had been received by the patients. Blood samples yielded a median of roughly 150,000 T cells and more than 75,000 unique TCRs, with median clonality approximately 0.08. In the same patients, whole exome sequencing and RNA sequencing of pretreatment tumors were performed in addition to TCR sequencing. Durable clinical benefit was achieved by nine patients and was not achieved by 20 patients. Blood samples were analyzed at two time points: 3 weeks after treatment start (second dose) and 6 weeks after treatment start. Pretreatment blood TCR-seq was available for about 27 patients, at least one posttreatment blood collection was obtained for 24 patients, and tumor TCR-seq was available for 24 patients. Somatic, immune and clinical correlates of response to PD-L1 blockade with atezolizumab in urothelial cancer were the focus of an exploratory multi-omic analysis. Durable clinical benefit meant progression-free survival longer than 6 months, and TCR features were also tested against progression-free and overall survival. Pretreatment tumor samples, along with matched peripheral blood serially collected before and after atezolizumab treatment, were subjected to TCR sequencing.

Reading the label with the study, this specimen's time point is: peripheral blood 6 weeks after treatment start. A total of under 35 patients with locally advanced or metastatic urothelial carcinoma, treated at Memorial Sloan Kettering on a trial protocol, made up the cohort. Peripheral blood mononuclear cells were collected pretreatment and during treatment, with between 1 and 8 total time points per patient. The Qiagen DNeasy Blood extraction kit was used to purify genomic DNA from total PBMCs and from tumor samples. PBMCs were collected pretreatment and during treatment, and were isolated and stored as previously described. Results the study describes overall, beyond this receptor: Improved progression-free and overall survival was found to be associated with pretreatment peripheral blood TCR clonality below the median. Small sample size (n of about 30) and many exploratory analyses mean the results are intended to be hypothesis-generating. Patients with durable benefit showed greater expansion of tumor-associated TCR clones in peripheral blood 3 weeks after starting treatment (n of about 21, p = 0.022).

The input for sequencing was PBMCs, taken around atezolizumab (anti-PD-L1) treatment. The source of this sequence is a man aged 70-80 years with urothelial cancer.

The DNA sequence is given as TGCGCCAGCAGCCGAGGGGGTGCGGACAATGAGCAGTTCTTC. This translates into CASSRGGADNEQFF. The chain joins TRBV4-1 to TRBJ2-1, with a tentative D gene TRBD1 over 6 matching bases. V drops 4 bases and J drops 5 bases, leaving 12 bases in between. According to the germline V gene, CDR1 reads MGHRA and CDR2 reads YSYEKL. The CDR3 measures 14 amino acids from cysteine to phenylalanine. Only the CDR3 DNA is retained, 42 bases long and in frame from the first base.